This T cell receptor beta chain stems from a study of blood T cells in healthy people across ages. For the second PCR, which ran for about 6 to 12 cycles, a sample-barcoded 5' primer and a J-beta primer mix were used. All cDNA molecules were each tagged by a template-switch adaptor with 12 random nucleotides. TCRdb re-called the 5' RACE reads through MiXCR, storing one row per CDR3 protein. The table shows roughly 570,000 distinct CDR3 sequences, with approximately 25% occurring only once. This clonotype was observed a few times. The antigen is undetermined. General observations from the study: Donors of long life had a larger count of naive CD4+ cells and greater diversity than aged donors.

The CDR3 spans 16 residues. The germline V gene has CDR1 LGHNA and CDR2 YNFKEQ. V lost 3 bases, J lost 1 base, and 15 bases lay in between. The rearrangement links TRBV4-2 to TRBJ1-1; no firm D call. Material: blood. The source of this sequence is a woman in her seventies in good health. The CDR3, as DNA: TGTGCCAGCAGCCACGGACGAGATGGCTGGAACACTGAAGCTTTCTTT. Translating gives CASSHGRDGWNTEAFF.